The 3 T cell receptor beta chains given below trace back to one sample, sequenced in a study of PD-L1 blockade in urothelial cancer. Assay used: immunoSEQ multiplex PCR; TCRdb lists only in-frame clones, some missing. The data hold about 29,000 clones, with 87% observed a single time. Here the sequenced sample was PBMCs, taken around atezolizumab (anti-PD-L1) treatment. These receptors all come from a man aged 50 to 59 with urothelial cancer.

The gene calls are TRBV11-3 and TRBJ2-2, with TRBD2 identical over 12 bases. Trimming took 6 bases from V and 3 from J; bases not matched to a gene: 5. There are 16 residues in the CDR3. Germline V gene sequence: CDR1 SGHNT, CDR2 YENEEA. The CDR3 DNA reads TGTGCCAGCAGGGACGGGACTAGCGGGCACACCGGGGAGCTGTTTTTT. Its protein is CASRDGTSGHTGELFF.

There are a few counts of this clone. The rearrangement uses TRBV28 and TRBJ2-5; 7 bases fit TRBD2. After removal of 6 bases from V and 4 bases from J, the junction contained 8 bases not matched to a gene. Germline CDR1 is MDHEN and CDR2 is SYDVKM. The CDR3 runs 14 residues. The CDR3 DNA sequence: TGTGCCAGCAGGTCCGGGACGGGGGGAGAGACCCAGTACTTC. Its translation is CASRSGTGGETQYF.

The rearrangement links TRBV7-9 to TRBJ2-1; 9 positions agree with TRBD2. The trim removed 5 bases at V and 8 bases at J, leaving 4 bases unmatched. Germline V CDR1 and CDR2: SEHNR, FQNEAQ (reference sequence). CDR3 size: 13 residues. The CDR3 loop is CASSRGGGDEQFF. In DNA, the CDR3 is TGTGCCAGCAGCCGCGGCGGGGGGGATGAGCAGTTCTTC.